This TCR beta chain emerged from a study of cytomegalovirus exposure and HLA in healthy donors. Trimming took off 3 bases at V and 8 bases at J, with 13 bases between the two ends. Germline CDR1 and CDR2: SEHNR and FQNEAQ (reference sequence). The CDR3 has 13 amino acids. Worth noting for this clone: Its antigen is still unknown.

The study ran its PCR with 60 Vbeta and 13 Jbeta primers. Measured with immunoSEQ multiplex PCR; TCRdb has only the in-frame clones, and not every one. Among some 200,000 clones listed, approximately 83% were seen once. Study-level results: Reportedly, a later analysis found an Asian-associated ancestry cluster had fewer N-insertions than the roughly 700-donor mean. Reports described diagnosis of cytomegalovirus status by the classifier as highly specific and sensitive.

V usage is TRBV7-9 and J usage is TRBJ1-2; D perhaps matches TRBD1 (5 bases). The sequenced material came from PBMCs. The clonotype originates from a girl aged 5-17 years in good health and CMV-seronegative. The CDR3 protein is CASSLSRDSGYTF. The CDR3 region has the DNA TGTGCCAGCAGCTTGTCCAGGGATAGCGGCTACACCTTC.